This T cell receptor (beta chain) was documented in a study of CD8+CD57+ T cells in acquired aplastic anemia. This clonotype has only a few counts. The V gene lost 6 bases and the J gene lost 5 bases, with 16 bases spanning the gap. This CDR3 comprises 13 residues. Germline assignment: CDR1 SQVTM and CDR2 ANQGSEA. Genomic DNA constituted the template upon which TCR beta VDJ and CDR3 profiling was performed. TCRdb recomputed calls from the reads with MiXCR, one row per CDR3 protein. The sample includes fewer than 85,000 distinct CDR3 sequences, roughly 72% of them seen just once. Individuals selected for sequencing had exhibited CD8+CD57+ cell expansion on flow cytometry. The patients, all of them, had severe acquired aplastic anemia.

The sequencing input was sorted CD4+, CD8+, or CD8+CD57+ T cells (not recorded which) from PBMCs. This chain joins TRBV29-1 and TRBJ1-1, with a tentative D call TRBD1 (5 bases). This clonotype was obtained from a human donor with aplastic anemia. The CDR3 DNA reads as TGCAGCGTCCCTGGGGCAGGGAAAACTGAAGCTTTCTTT. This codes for CSVPGAGKTEAFF.